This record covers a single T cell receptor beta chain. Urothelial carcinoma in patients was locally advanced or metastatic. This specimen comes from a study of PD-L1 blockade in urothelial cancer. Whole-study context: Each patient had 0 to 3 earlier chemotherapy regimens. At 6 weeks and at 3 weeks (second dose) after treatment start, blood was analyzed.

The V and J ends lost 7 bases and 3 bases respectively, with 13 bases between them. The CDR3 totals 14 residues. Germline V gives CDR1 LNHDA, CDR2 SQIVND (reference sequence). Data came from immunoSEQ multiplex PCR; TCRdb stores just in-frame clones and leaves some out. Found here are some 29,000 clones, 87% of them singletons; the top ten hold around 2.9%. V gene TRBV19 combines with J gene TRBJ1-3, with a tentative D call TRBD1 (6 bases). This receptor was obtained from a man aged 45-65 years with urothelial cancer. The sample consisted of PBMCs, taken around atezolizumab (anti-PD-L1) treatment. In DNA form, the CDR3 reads TGTGCCAGTACCAGTGGGGGCTTTGGAAACACCATATATTTT. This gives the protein CASTSGGFGNTIYF.